The clone carrying this T cell receptor beta chain has ten or more counts. The antigen remains undetermined. The record originates from a study of post-analysis software for immune sequencing data. Incorporated into the TCR beta cDNA libraries were unique molecular identifiers, which served to reduce PCR and sequencing biases. Each batch of about 0.9 to 10 million T cells produced roughly 0.5 million cDNA molecules. TCRdb analysed the PCR reads with MiXCR anew, one entry per CDR3 protein. The data show approximately 770,000 distinct CDR3 sequences, more than 45% seen once. General observations from the study: The normalized Chao1 diversity of multiple sclerosis patients was significantly lower than that of controls. Several TRBV segments were more frequent in patients than controls; TRBV5-6, TRBV5-1 and TRBV20-1 belonged to this group.

The CDR3 contains 14 residues. V was pared by 0 bases and J by 7 bases, with 2 bases of the junction left unmatched. Germline CDR1 reads SGDLS; CDR2 reads YYNGEE. Sequencing input: blood. The genes are TRBV9 and TRBJ2-3; 10 bases are shared with TRBD2. This TCR came from a girl under 18 with multiple sclerosis. The CDR3 sequence: CASSVASGSHTQYF. For the CDR3, the DNA is TGTGCCAGCAGCGTAGCTAGCGGGAGTCATACGCAGTATTTT.